The rows below give T cell receptor beta chains drawn from one sample of a study of blood T cell repertoires in COVID-19. Some clones are missing from TCRdb's copy, which holds only in-frame ones; the method was immunoSEQ multiplex PCR. This sample has some 200,000 clones; roughly 82% occur once, and the top ten carry around 5.2%. The sample comprised PBMCs or T cells enriched from blood (not recorded which). The receptors were sampled from a woman aged 55-70 years with acute COVID-19. Each CDR3 is given with its conserved first and last residue. Each record gives: CDR3 DNA, CDR3 protein, D gene, J gene, clone size, V gene. The D gene is left open where the match is weak. Size is omitted from some rows. Given values are once, few, many or a class for expanded clones.

TGTGCCATCAGTGGGCCGGGACAGCACTATGGCTACACCTTC | CAISGPGQHYGYTF | TRBD1 | TRBJ1-2 | . | TRBV10-3
TGTGCCAGCAGCCCTTTTGGCAGGGGGATGAACACTGAAGCTTTCTTT | CASSPFGRGMNTEAFF | TRBD1 | TRBJ1-1 | . | TRBV7-7
TGTGCCTGGAGTGTAGGCCCCCGGGACTATGGCTACACCTTC | CAWSVGPRDYGYTF | . | TRBJ1-2 | . | TRBV30
TGTGCCAGCAGCCTCAGCCCCCTCAGGTCAGCTAATGAAAAACTGTTTTTT | CASSLSPLRSANEKLFF | . | TRBJ1-4 | once | TRBV27
TGTGCCAGCACGGACGGGGAGAACACCGGGGAGCTGTTTTTT | CASTDGENTGELFF | . | TRBJ2-2 | . | TRBV5-8
TGTGCCAGCAGCTTGACAGGGGGCGCGTCTGGAAACACCATATATTTT | CASSLTGGASGNTIYF | TRBD1 | TRBJ1-3 | . | TRBV7-8
TGCGCCAGCAGCACAGGACAGGAGAGGGGCTACACCTTC | CASSTGQERGYTF | TRBD1 | TRBJ1-2 | . | TRBV5-1
TGTGCCAGCAGCCGCACCGGGACAGAACTCTACGAGCAGTACTTC | CASSRTGTELYEQYF | TRBD1 | TRBJ2-7 | . | TRBV7-2
TGTGCCAGCAGCTTGAGGGCGGGTGAAAAACTGTTTTTT | CASSLRAGEKLFF | . | TRBJ1-4 | . | TRBV5-4
TGTGCCAGCAGCCAAGTTACGAGGGACAGCTACACCTTC | CASSQVTRDSYTF | . | TRBJ1-2 | . | TRBV3-1/TRBV3-2
TGTGCCGGATCCCTGGCACAGGTTAATTCACCCCTCCACTTT | CAGSLAQVNSPLHF | . | TRBJ1-6 | . | TRBV18